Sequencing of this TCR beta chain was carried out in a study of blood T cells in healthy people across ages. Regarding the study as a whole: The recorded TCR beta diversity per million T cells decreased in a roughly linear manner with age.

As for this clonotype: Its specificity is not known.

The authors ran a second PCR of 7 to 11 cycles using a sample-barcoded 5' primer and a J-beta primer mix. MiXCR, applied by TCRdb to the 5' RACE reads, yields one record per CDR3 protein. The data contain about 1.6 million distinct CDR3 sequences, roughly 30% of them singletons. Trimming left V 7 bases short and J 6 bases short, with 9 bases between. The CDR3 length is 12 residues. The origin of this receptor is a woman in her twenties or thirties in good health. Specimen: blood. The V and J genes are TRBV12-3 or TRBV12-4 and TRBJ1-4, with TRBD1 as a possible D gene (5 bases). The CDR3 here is CASTKGDEKLFF. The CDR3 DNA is TGTGCCAGCACCAAAGGGGATGAAAAACTGTTTTTT.